This TCR beta chain was obtained from a study of shared clonotypes between healthy human individuals. Study-level findings and limits: Some clonotypes were shared by all four sorted-subset donors, while others were not shared. The non-shared ones had lower generation probabilities than the shared ones.

As to this clone: Its antigen is not known.

The sorted-subset replicate PCRs were given 200 ng DNA, which is 30,000 or so T cell genomes. Data came from immunoSEQ multiplex PCR; TCRdb stores just in-frame clones and leaves some out. The sample contains roughly 2.5 million clones, approximately 90% of which appear only once. Germline values: CDR1 SGHNT, CDR2 YYREEE (reference sequence). Trimming cost V 0 bases and J 2 bases; bases outside gene matches: 10. This CDR3 region has 18 residues. The receptor was isolated from a man aged 18 to 29 in good health. The rearrangement uses TRBV5-4 and TRBJ2-3; 9 nucleotides match TRBD2. The sequenced sample consisted of naive CD4+ T cells sorted from blood. Subset indicated: CD45RA+ positively selected. The CDR3: CASSLESKPSGDTDTQYF. DNA of the CDR3: TGTGCCAGCAGCTTGGAAAGTAAACCTAGCGGGGACACAGATACGCAGTATTTT.